The 13 T cell receptor beta chains below come from one sample, sequenced in a study of T cell responses to AZD1222 COVID-19 vaccine. The assay was immunoSEQ multiplex PCR, and TCRdb's table has in-frame clones only and misses some. The sample lists 200,000 or so clones, around 93% occurring once. The source material was peripheral blood, sampled on day 0 of AZD1222 vaccination. The receptors were sampled from an adult in good health.

This clone was seen just once. The rearrangement joins TRBV27 to TRBJ1-2; 9 bases line up with TRBD1. Germline V gene lookup returns CDR1 MNHEY and CDR2 SMNVEV (reference sequence). The CDR3 runs to 17 residues. The J segment lost 7 bases and the V segment lost 3 bases, leaving 15 bases of the junction unmatched. CDR3 DNA sequence: TGTGCCAGCAGTTTCCCTGATCTACAGGGGGCGCGTCGTGGCTACACCTTC. This translates into CASSFPDLQGARRGYTF.

The chain carries TRBV24-1 and TRBJ2-6, with D maybe TRBD2 (5 bases). The length of the CDR3 is 16 residues. Germline assignment: CDR1 KGHDR and CDR2 SFDVKD. Trimming cost V 3 bases and J 2 bases, with 10 bases left between them. The CDR3 is CATSDTPGTGANVLTF. In DNA, the CDR3 is TGTGCCACCAGTGATACCCCGGGGACTGGGGCCAACGTCCTGACTTTC.

The rearrangement uses TRBV5-1 and TRBJ2-1, with 10 bases matching TRBD1. Trimming removed 0 bases from V and 6 bases from J; junction bases left unmatched: 9. Germline CDR1 reads SGHRS; CDR2 reads YFSETQ. This CDR3 spans 17 amino acids. CDR3 in amino acids: CASSLGGGTGAGNEQFF. The CDR3 DNA reads TGCGCCAGCAGCTTGGGAGGGGGGACAGGGGCTGGCAATGAGCAGTTCTTC.

The chain employs TRBV5-1 and TRBJ2-1, with 10 nucleotides matching TRBD2. Losses at the gene ends were 2 bases for V and 3 bases for J; bases not matched to a gene: 2. Germline values: CDR1 SGHRS, CDR2 YFSETQ. The CDR3 covers 15 residues. This CDR3 reads CASSLAGGFYNEQFF. DNA of the CDR3: TGCGCCAGCAGCTTAGCGGGGGGGTTCTACAATGAGCAGTTCTTC.

The chain joins TRBV19 to TRBJ1-5, with no clear D. The germline gives CDR1 LNHDA, CDR2 SQIVND (reference sequence). V lost 7 bases and J 0 bases, leaving 10 bases between the germline ends. The CDR3 totals 14 residues. CDR3 DNA: TGTGCCAGTACCATGGAGGGTAGCAATCAGCCCCAGCATTTT. Protein sequence: CASTMEGSNQPQHF.

The chain has TRBV6-5 and TRBJ2-3, with 11 nucleotides matching TRBD2. The V gene's germline CDR1 is MNHEY and CDR2 SVGAGI. The CDR3 is 15 amino acids. Trimming cost V 7 bases and J 1 base; bases outside gene matches: 4. DNA of the CDR3: TGTGCCAGCACCCAACTAGCGGGGGGCACAGATACGCAGTATTTT. It yields the protein CASTQLAGGTDTQYF.

This chain uses TRBV27 with TRBJ2-1, with 10 bases identical to TRBD2. J gave up 4 bases and V 6 bases, and 9 bases lay outside the gene matches. This CDR3 has 16 amino acids. Germline V lookup: CDR1 MNHEY, CDR2 SMNVEV (reference sequence). CDR3 region: CASSLILAGDYNEQFF. As DNA, the CDR3 is TGTGCCAGCAGCTTAATCCTAGCGGGGGATTACAATGAGCAGTTCTTC.

The chain combines TRBV2 with TRBJ2-1; D ambiguous. Trimming cost V 8 bases and J 13 bases, with 18 bases left between them. The V gene's germline CDR1 is SNHLY and CDR2 FYNNEI. The CDR3 contains 12 residues. DNA for the CDR3: TGTGCCAGCGCCAGCTTTGTGATGTTTCAGTTCTTC. Translation gives CASASFVMFQFF.

The V call is TRBV4-2, the J call TRBJ1-6; D gene uncertain. The CDR3 runs to 14 residues. V lost 0 bases, J lost 7 bases, and 7 bases lay in between. The germline CDR1 and CDR2 sequences are LGHNA and YNFKEQ. CDR3 protein: CASSQDLLNSPLHF. The CDR3 DNA reads TGTGCCAGCAGCCAAGATTTATTGAATTCACCCCTCCACTTT.

The chain combines TRBV9 with TRBJ1-2; 11 bases are a match to TRBD1. This CDR3 comprises 15 residues. V trimming: 2 bases; J trimming: 5 bases; junction bases outside the gene matches: 5. Germline V gene data show CDR1 as SGDLS and CDR2 as YYNGEE. The CDR3 region has the DNA TGTGCCAGCAGCGTTGCCGGGACAGGGGGGTATGGCTACACCTTC. Protein sequence: CASSVAGTGGYGYTF.

This clone was observed once. The gene calls are TRBV4-1 and TRBJ2-7, with D uncertain. V shed 0 bases and J shed 0 bases, with 12 bases lying between them. CDR3 length equals 16 residues. CDR1 is MGHRA, CDR2 YSYEKL, per germline. CDR3 protein: CASSQESTLGSYEQYF. The CDR3 DNA reads TGCGCCAGCAGCCAAGAATCGACACTGGGCTCCTACGAGCAGTACTTC.

This rearrangement joins TRBV3-1 (or the pseudogene TRBV3-2) to TRBJ2-5; no definite D call. CDR3 length: 15 amino acids. V dropped 2 bases and J dropped 5 bases, with 15 bases sitting between them. Per the germline V gene, CDR1 is LGHDT and CDR2 is YNNKEL (reference sequence). The CDR3 sequence is CASSQLTPLGETQYF. The CDR3 DNA sequence: TGTGCCAGCAGCCAATTAACTCCTCTCGGGGAGACCCAGTACTTC.

The chain couples TRBV28 to TRBJ1-1; 8 bases fit TRBD1. Germline-derived CDR1 and CDR2 are MDHEN and SYDVKM. The length of the CDR3 is 17 residues. The junction had 11 bases not matched to a gene; V was cut back by 5 bases and J by 0 bases. In DNA, the CDR3 is TGTGCCAGCAGTCCCTTGACAGGGGCGGGGATGAACACTGAAGCTTTCTTT. It is translated as CASSPLTGAGMNTEAFF.